The rows below give T cell receptor beta chains drawn from one sample of a study of T cell responses to AZD1222 COVID-19 vaccine. TCRdb keeps only in-frame clones here, not all; method: immunoSEQ multiplex PCR. The sample lists fewer than 120,000 clones; about 81% were seen once. The sequencing used peripheral blood, collected on day 0 of AZD1222 vaccination. These TCRs come from an adult in good health. CDR3s include the opening cysteine and the closing phenylalanine or tryptophan. A D gene is named only where the DNA matches it firmly. Clone size appears in some rows only: once, few, many, or a class for an expanded clone.

TRBD1	TRBV7-2	-	TRBJ1-5	TGTGCCAGCAGCTACAGGGGGCAACAGCCCCAGCATTTT	CASSYRGQQPQHF
-	TRBV11-2	-	TRBJ2-5	TGTGCCAGCAGCTTAGAGACTGCTCGTCAAGAGACCCAGTACTTC	CASSLETARQETQYF
-	TRBV19	few	TRBJ1-3	TGTGCCAGTACGGTTACGGTCTCTGGAAACACCATATATTTT	CASTVTVSGNTIYF
-	TRBV27	-	TRBJ1-4	TGTGCCAGCAGTTCGGGGACGGTGAATAATGAAAAACTGTTTTTT	CASSSGTVNNEKLFF
TRBD1	TRBV5-1	-	TRBJ1-1	TGCGCCAGCAGCTTGGCCAAGACAGGGGGCGAGGGGGATGAAGCTTTCTTT	CASSLAKTGGEGDEAFF
-	TRBV5-5	many	TRBJ1-2	TGTGCCAGCAGCCCTGGACAGAGCTACTATGGCTACACCTTC	CASSPGQSYYGYTF
TRBD2	TRBV13	-	TRBJ2-1	TGTGCCAGCAGCTTAGCGAGCGGGAGGCCTAGCTCCTACAATGAGCAGTTCTTC	CASSLASGRPSSYNEQFF
-	TRBV11-2	-	TRBJ1-1	TGTGCCAGCAGCGTGGAACGGAACACTGAAGCTTTCTTT	CASSVERNTEAFF
TRBD2	TRBV6-6	once	TRBJ2-3	TGTGCCAGCAACCCAGCGGGGGGGTTCACAGATACGCAGTATTTT	CASNPAGGFTDTQYF
TRBD1	TRBV4-1	-	TRBJ1-1	TGCGCCAGCAGCCAAAGGCTACAGGGGCGACGCATGAACACTGAAGCTTTCTTT	CASSQRLQGRRMNTEAFF
TRBD2	TRBV7-6	-	TRBJ2-7	TGTGCCAGCAGCTCCGGCTCTAGCGGCAACCCACTTCGTGAGCAGTACTTC	CASSSGSSGNPLREQYF
TRBD1	TRBV28	few	TRBJ2-7	TGTGCCAGCAGTTTTAAGGGGGCCAACTCCTACGAGCAGTACTTC	CASSFKGANSYEQYF
-	TRBV27	-	TRBJ1-1	TGTGCCAGCAGCCGAAGACAGACAAACACTGAAGCTTTCTTT	CASSRRQTNTEAFF
-	TRBV6-5	-	TRBJ1-1	TGTGCCAGCAGGCTGGACAGCTTGAACACTGAAGCTTTCTTT	CASRLDSLNTEAFF
-	TRBV7-9	-	TRBJ2-7	TGTGCCAGCAGAAAAGGGACGGATTACGAGCAGTACTTC	CASRKGTDYEQYF
TRBD1	TRBV30	-	TRBJ2-7	TGTGCCTGGGGACAGGGGTCTAGAAATTCCTACGAGCAGTACTTC	CAWGQGSRNSYEQYF
-	TRBV5-6	-	TRBJ2-7	TGTGCCAGCAGCTTGGTGGGGGACAACTCCTACGAGCAGTACTTC	CASSLVGDNSYEQYF
TRBD1	TRBV24-1	-	TRBJ1-2	TGTGCCACCAGTGATTCATGGGACAGGGGGAATGGCTACACCTTC	CATSDSWDRGNGYTF
TRBD2	TRBV9	-	TRBJ2-3	TGTGCCAGCAGCACCCGACTAGCGGGAGGGGCGCAGTATTTT	CASSTRLAGGAQYF
-	TRBV28	-	TRBJ2-7	TGTGCCAGCAGTTTCGGGCAGGGCTGGGAGCAGTACTTC	CASSFGQGWEQYF
-	TRBV6-5	-	TRBJ2-1	TGTGCCTATTCAGTCTCCTACAATGAGCAGTTCTTC	CAYSVSYNEQFF
-	TRBV19	-	TRBJ1-1	TGTGCCAGTAGTATGGCCCGGGGTCGCGGCTATGCTTTCTTT	CASSMARGRGYAFF
-	TRBV4-2	-	TRBJ2-5	TGTGCCAGCAGCCAAGGGTTAGGGGGGGAGACCCAGTACTTC	CASSQGLGGETQYF
-	TRBV5-1	few	TRBJ2-7	TGCGCCAGCAGCTTGGAAGGCAGGACCTACGAGCAGTACTTC	CASSLEGRTYEQYF
TRBD1	TRBV6-5	-	TRBJ1-1	TGTGCCAGCAGCCAGGGACAGGTAAACACTGAAGCTTTCTTT	CASSQGQVNTEAFF
-	TRBV14	-	TRBJ2-5	TGTGCCAGCAGCCGGCTCGGGCTCGACCTCCAAGAGACCCAGTACTTC	CASSRLGLDLQETQYF
TRBD1	TRBV28	-	TRBJ2-1	TGTGCCAGCAGTTTGGGCCAGGGGGACTACAATGAGCAGTTCTTC	CASSLGQGDYNEQFF
-	TRBV5-1	-	TRBJ2-3	TGCGCCAGCAGCTTGTTGGCGGAGTTCACAGATACGCAGTATTTT	CASSLLAEFTDTQYF